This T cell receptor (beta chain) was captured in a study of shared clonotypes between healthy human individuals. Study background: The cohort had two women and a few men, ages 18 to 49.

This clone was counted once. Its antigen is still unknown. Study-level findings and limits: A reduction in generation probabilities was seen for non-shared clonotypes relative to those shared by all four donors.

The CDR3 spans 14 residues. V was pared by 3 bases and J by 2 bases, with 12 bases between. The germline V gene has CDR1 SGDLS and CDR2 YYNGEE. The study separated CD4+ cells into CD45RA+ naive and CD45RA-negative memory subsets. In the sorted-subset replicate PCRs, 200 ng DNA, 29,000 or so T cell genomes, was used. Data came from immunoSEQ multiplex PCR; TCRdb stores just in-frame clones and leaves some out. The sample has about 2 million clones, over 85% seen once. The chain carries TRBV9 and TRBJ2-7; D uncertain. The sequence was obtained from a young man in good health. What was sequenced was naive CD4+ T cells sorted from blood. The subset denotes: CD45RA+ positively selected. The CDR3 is CASSEGPNPYEQYF. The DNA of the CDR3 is TGTGCCAGCAGCGAAGGCCCGAACCCCTACGAGCAGTACTTC.